The rows below give T cell receptor beta chains drawn from one sample of a study of cytomegalovirus exposure and HLA in healthy donors. Assay used: immunoSEQ multiplex PCR; TCRdb lists only in-frame clones, some missing. Of 130,000 or so clones in the sample, around 74% were seen once. The sequencing sample was made of PBMCs. Every receptor here comes from a man between 35 and 55 years old in good health and CMV-seropositive. The CDR3 runs from the conserved cysteine through the conserved F or W. The order of the fields is V gene, J gene, CDR3 protein.

v_gene: TRBV7-9; j_gene: TRBJ1-1; CDR3aa: CASSLGGESFEAFF
v_gene: TRBV5-7; j_gene: TRBJ2-1; CDR3aa: CASSLCSGEQFF
v_gene: TRBV11-1; j_gene: TRBJ2-5; CDR3aa: CASSPPRGLRETQYF
v_gene: TRBV11-2; j_gene: TRBJ2-1; CDR3aa: CASSPGLASVF
v_gene: TRBV5-5; j_gene: TRBJ1-1; CDR3aa: CASSLVQKNTEAFF
v_gene: TRBV11-2; j_gene: TRBJ1-1; CDR3aa: CASSFNRALEAFF
v_gene: TRBV5-5; j_gene: TRBJ2-2; CDR3aa: CASRQRRENTGELFF
v_gene: TRBV18; j_gene: TRBJ2-1; CDR3aa: CASSPSGAGNEQFF
v_gene: TRBV28; j_gene: TRBJ1-2; CDR3aa: CASSSTARYGYTF
v_gene: TRBV5-4; j_gene: TRBJ2-1; CDR3aa: CASSSSGRSNEQFF
v_gene: TRBV2; j_gene: TRBJ2-3; CDR3aa: CASSEQTGTPVIDTQYF
v_gene: TRBV28; j_gene: TRBJ2-5; CDR3aa: CASSLAQGVETQYF
v_gene: TRBV7-9; j_gene: TRBJ2-5; CDR3aa: CASSLGSGVETQYF
v_gene: TRBV6-5; j_gene: TRBJ2-5; CDR3aa: CASSYTKQGPLENF
v_gene: TRBV27; j_gene: TRBJ1-1; CDR3aa: CASSSFRAPNTEAFF
v_gene: TRBV7-8; j_gene: TRBJ1-1; CDR3aa: CASSKGQGLNTEAFF
v_gene: TRBV19; j_gene: TRBJ2-2; CDR3aa: CASSGWDRGNTGELFF
v_gene: TRBV2; j_gene: TRBJ2-3; CDR3aa: CATPPGSTDTQYF
v_gene: TRBV28; j_gene: TRBJ1-5; CDR3aa: CASTSVGGLGNQPQHF
v_gene: TRBV7-8; j_gene: TRBJ1-1; CDR3aa: CAGSPLAAGTAARNTEAFF
v_gene: TRBV5-4; j_gene: TRBJ1-4; CDR3aa: CASSEGQGFNEKLFF
v_gene: TRBV25-1; j_gene: TRBJ2-4; CDR3aa: CASSEIGQGAGNIQYF
v_gene: TRBV6-1; j_gene: TRBJ2-7; CDR3aa: CASSDARVEQYF
v_gene: TRBV19; j_gene: TRBJ2-1; CDR3aa: CASGMEDSYNEQFF
v_gene: TRBV2; j_gene: TRBJ1-6; CDR3aa: CASSEGGRESPLHF
v_gene: TRBV19; j_gene: TRBJ1-1; CDR3aa: CASSILTENTEAFF